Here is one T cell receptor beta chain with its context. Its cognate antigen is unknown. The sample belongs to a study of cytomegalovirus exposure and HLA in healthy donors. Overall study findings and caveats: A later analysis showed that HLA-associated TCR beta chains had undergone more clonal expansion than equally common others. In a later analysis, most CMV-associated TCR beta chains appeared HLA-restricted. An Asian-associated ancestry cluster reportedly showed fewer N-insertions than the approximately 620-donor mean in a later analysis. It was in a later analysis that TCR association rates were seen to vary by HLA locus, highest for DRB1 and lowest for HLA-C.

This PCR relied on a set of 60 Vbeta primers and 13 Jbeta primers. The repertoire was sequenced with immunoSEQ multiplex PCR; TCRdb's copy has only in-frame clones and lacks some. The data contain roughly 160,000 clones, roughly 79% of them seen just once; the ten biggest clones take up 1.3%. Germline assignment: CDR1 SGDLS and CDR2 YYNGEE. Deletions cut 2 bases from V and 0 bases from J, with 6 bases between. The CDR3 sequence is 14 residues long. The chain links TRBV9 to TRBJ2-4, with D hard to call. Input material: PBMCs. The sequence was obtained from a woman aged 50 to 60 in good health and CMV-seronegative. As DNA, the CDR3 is TGTGCCAGCAGCGTTCCTTTAGCCAAAAACATTCAGTACTTC. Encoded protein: CASSVPLAKNIQYF.